Below are 24 T cell receptor beta chains sequenced from a single sample in a study of blood T cell repertoires in COVID-19. Assay used: immunoSEQ multiplex PCR; TCRdb lists only in-frame clones, some missing. The sample lists about 380,000 clones, approximately 77% occurring once. The sequenced sample was peripheral blood. Receptors originate from a human donor with acute or convalescent COVID-19. The donor label of this sample is uncertain.

The rearrangement uses TRBV7-2 and TRBJ2-1; 14 nucleotides align to TRBD2. Trimming at V came to 6 bases and at J to 8 bases, leaving 6 bases not matched to a gene. CDR3 length: 15 amino acids. The germline CDR1 and CDR2 sequences are SGHTA and FQGNSA. The CDR3 nucleotides read TGTGCCAGCAGAACCGGGACTAGCGGGAGACATGAGCAGTTCTTC. Protein product: CASRTGTSGRHEQFF. The variable domain in full, completed from reference TRBV7-2 and TRBJ2-1, reads GAGVSQSPSNKVTEKGKDVELRCDPISGHTALYWYRQSLGQGLEFLIYFQGNSAPDKSGLPSDRFSAERTGGSVSTLTIQRTQQEDSAVYLCASRTGTSGRHEQFFGPGTRLTVL.

This chain uses TRBV27 with TRBJ1-1, with D tentatively TRBD1 (5 bases). CDR1 and CDR2 from the germline V gene are MNHEY and SMNVEV (reference sequence). V was pared by 7 bases and J by 2 bases, with 20 bases between. The CDR3 spans 16 residues. Here the CDR3 reads CASTHLPLTDNTEAFF. CDR3 nucleotide sequence: TGTGCCAGCACCCACCTACCGCTGACAGACAACACTGAAGCTTTCTTT.

The rearrangement uses TRBV11-2 and TRBJ2-1; TRBD1 agrees at 10 bases. Germline-derived CDR1 and CDR2 are SGHAT and FQNNGV. J was trimmed by 12 bases and V by 4 bases; bases with no gene match: 15. The CDR3 totals 16 residues. CDR3 sequence: CASSSRSPTGGTGQFF. The DNA of the CDR3 is TGTGCCAGCAGCTCCCGCAGCCCGACAGGGGGCACCGGGCAGTTCTTC.

The V call is TRBV19, the J call TRBJ1-1, with TRBD1 identical over 7 bases. Germline V CDR1 and CDR2: LNHDA, SQIVND (reference sequence). The CDR3 length is 16 residues. V was clipped by 4 bases and J by 0 bases; unmatched bases: 8. The CDR3 sequence: CASSREQGYLNTEAFF. In DNA form, the CDR3 reads TGTGCCAGTAGTAGGGAACAGGGGTACTTGAACACTGAAGCTTTCTTT. Supplemented by reference TRBV19 and TRBJ1-1, the full variable domain reads DGGITQSPKYLFRKEGQNVTLSCEQNLNHDAMYWYRQDPGQGLRLIYYSQIVNDFQKGDIAEGYSVSREKKESFPLTVTSAQKNPTAFYLCASSREQGYLNTEAFFGQGTRLTVV.

The rearrangement links TRBV6-1 to TRBJ2-7; TRBD1 is a possible D gene (6 bases). This CDR3 is 13 amino acids long. V shed 2 bases and J shed 6 bases, with 11 bases lying between them. Per germline, CDR1 MNHNS and CDR2 SASEGT. CDR3 region: CASSEWVGGEQYF. CDR3 DNA: TGTGCCAGCAGTGAATGGGTAGGGGGCGAGCAGTACTTC.

The chain employs TRBV29-1 and TRBJ2-3; the D gene is possibly TRBD2 (5 bases). CDR3 size: 11 residues. The V and J ends lost 7 bases and 4 bases respectively, with 9 bases between them. Germline CDR1 and CDR2: SQVTM and ANQGSEA. This chain's CDR3 is CSAGNSDTQYF. The CDR3 nucleotides read TGCAGCGCGGGGAACTCAGATACGCAGTATTTT.

V is TRBV6-6 and J is TRBJ1-5; no definite D call. The CDR3 is made up of 13 amino acids. Germline CDR1 is MNHNY and CDR2 is SVGAGI (reference sequence). Trimming took 10 bases from V and 5 from J, leaving 15 bases between them. In DNA, the CDR3 is TGTGCCACAAATTTTGGGAGCGATCAGCCCCAGCATTTT. Protein product: CATNFGSDQPQHF.

The chain has TRBV7-2 and TRBJ2-5; 14 positions match TRBD2. The V and J ends lost 5 bases and 6 bases, in that order; junction bases with no gene match: 8. Germline V gene sequence: CDR1 SGHTA, CDR2 FQGNSA. CDR3 length: 16 residues. CDR3 DNA sequence: TGTGCCAGCAGCGTAGGACTAGCGGGGGGTTCAAAGACCCAGTACTTC. This sequence encodes CASSVGLAGGSKTQYF. Combining the CDR3 with reference TRBV7-2 and TRBJ2-5 gives the whole variable domain GAGVSQSPSNKVTEKGKDVELRCDPISGHTALYWYRQSLGQGLEFLIYFQGNSAPDKSGLPSDRFSAERTGGSVSTLTIQRTQQEDSAVYLCASSVGLAGGSKTQYFGPGTRLLVL.

The chain has TRBV3-1 (or the pseudogene TRBV3-2) and TRBJ2-1, with TRBD1 as a possible D gene (5 bases). V was cut by 3 bases and J by 11 bases, with 20 bases left in between. Germline V gene lookup returns CDR1 LGHDT and CDR2 YNNKEL (reference sequence). The CDR3 has 15 residues. As DNA, the CDR3 is TGTGCCAGCAGCCACAGGGAAGGAGCATCTTTAAAGCAGTTCTTC. It translates to CASSHREGASLKQFF.

The chain recombines TRBV7-6 with TRBJ2-1; 9 positions match TRBD2. The CDR3 consists of 15 residues. CDR1 and CDR2 (germline): SGHVS, FNYEAQ. V was clipped by 5 bases and J by 7 bases; unmatched bases: 9. The CDR3 is CASSGASGVGNEQFF. DNA of the CDR3: TGTGCCAGCAGCGGCGCTAGCGGGGTCGGGAATGAGCAGTTCTTC. Drawing the rest from reference TRBV7-6 and TRBJ2-1, the complete variable domain is GAGVSQSPRYKVTKRGQDVALRCDPISGHVSLYWYRQALGQGPEFLTYFNYEAQQDKSGLPNDRFSAERPEGSISTLTIQRTEQRDSAMYRCASSGASGVGNEQFFGPGTRLTVL.

This chain joins TRBV29-1 and TRBJ2-2; a possible D gene is TRBD1 (5 bases). The germline V gene has CDR1 SQVTM and CDR2 ANQGSEA. Trimming left V 7 bases short and J 1 base short, with 19 bases between. This CDR3 has 16 amino acids. The CDR3 bases are TGCAGCGCAAGCCTCAGGGTTTCCGAGAACACCGGGGAGCTGTTTTTT. Amino acids: CSASLRVSENTGELFF.

The chain couples TRBV11-2 to TRBJ1-5, with D uncertain. Looked up from germline, CDR1 is SGHAT and CDR2 is FQNNGV. V was clipped by 1 base and J by 7 bases, with 11 bases between them. The CDR3 consists of 14 residues. The CDR3: CASSLAGGSQPQHF. CDR3 in DNA: TGTGCCAGCAGCTTAGCCGGCGGGTCCCAGCCCCAGCATTTT.

V is TRBV7-6 and J is TRBJ1-2; 7 nucleotides agree with TRBD1. The CDR3 is 17 amino acids. V trimming: 2 bases; J trimming: 3 bases; junction bases outside the gene matches: 12. Germline V gives CDR1 SGHVS, CDR2 FNYEAQ. The CDR3 is CASSLWTGPPGDYGYTF. The DNA for the CDR3 is TGTGCCAGCAGCTTATGGACAGGACCTCCTGGGGACTATGGCTACACCTTC.

The chain couples TRBV5-5 to TRBJ2-2, with 8 bases lining up with TRBD2. CDR3 length: 15 amino acids. J was trimmed by 0 bases and V by 4 bases; bases with no gene match: 2. The V gene's germline CDR1 is SGHKS and CDR2 YYEKEE (reference sequence). CDR3 bases: TGTGCCAGCAGCCCACTAGCGGCGAACACCGGGGAGCTGTTTTTT. It translates to CASSPLAANTGELFF. The complete variable domain, with remaining parts taken from reference TRBV5-5 and TRBJ2-2, reads DAGVTQSPTHLIKTRGQQVTLRCSPISGHKSVSWYQQVLGQGPQFIFQYYEKEERGRGNFPDRFSARQFPNYSSELNVNALLLGDSALYLCASSPLAANTGELFFGEGSRLTVL.

This clone was counted a few times. The rearrangement joins TRBV21-1 to TRBJ1-2; whether TRBD1, the table's D call, matches the DNA was not checked. TRBV21-1 is listed as a pseudogene. This CDR3 region has 14 residues. In DNA form, the CDR3 reads TGTGCCAGCAGCAATGACAGGGGGTATGATGGCTACACCTTC. Translating gives CASSNDRGYDGYTF.

This sequence joins TRBV3-1 (or the pseudogene TRBV3-2) and TRBJ1-1; 7 nucleotides agree with TRBD1. The length of the CDR3 is 16 residues. With V trimmed by 3 bases and J by 7 bases, 14 bases remained unmatched. Germline loops: CDR1 LGHDT, CDR2 YNNKEL (reference sequence). The CDR3 reads CASSQRTGSRGYEAFF. CDR3 DNA sequence: TGTGCCAGCAGCCAGAGGACAGGCTCACGGGGATATGAAGCTTTCTTT.

V usage is TRBV28 and J usage is TRBJ2-5; 7 nucleotides line up with TRBD2. Losses at the gene ends were 8 bases for V and 3 bases for J; bases not matched to a gene: 3. This CDR3 comprises 12 residues. Germline values: CDR1 MDHEN, CDR2 SYDVKM. CDR3: CASRDYKETQYF. CDR3 coding DNA: TGTGCCAGCCGGGACTATAAAGAGACCCAGTACTTC.

As regards this clone: The same CDR3 also results from other DNA sequences found in this sample. J is TRBJ1-3 and V is TRBV4-2; 7 nucleotides line up with TRBD1. V shed 1 base and J 2 bases; nucleotides not matched to a gene: 5. This CDR3 is 16 amino acids long. Germline lookup yields CDR1 LGHNA and CDR2 YNFKEQ. CDR3 bases: TGTGCCAGCAGCCAAGCGGGTACAGGGGCTGGAAACACCATATATTTT. The encoded protein is CASSQAGTGAGNTIYF.

The chain couples TRBV11-3 to TRBJ2-1; 8 positions match TRBD2. Trimming removed 5 bases from V and 7 bases from J; junction bases left unmatched: 13. Germline CDR1 SGHNT, CDR2 YENEEA. The CDR3 loop spans 16 amino acids. CDR3: CASSRQVAGSRNEQFF. CDR3 in DNA: TGTGCCAGCAGCCGTCAAGTAGCGGGAAGTAGGAATGAGCAGTTCTTC.

This clone was picked up one time. This chain connects TRBV5-1 to TRBJ1-6; D is unresolved. The germline CDR1 and CDR2 sequences are SGHRS and YFSETQ. CDR3 length: 18 amino acids. V lost 0 bases and J lost 0, with 13 bases in between. In nucleotides, the CDR3 is TGCGCCAGCAGCTTGGGAGCAGGCCCGAGCTCCTATAATTCACCCCTCCACTTT. This codes for CASSLGAGPSSYNSPLHF.

The rearrangement links TRBV11-2 to TRBJ2-3; a possible D gene is TRBD2 (5 bases). Trimming pared 3 bases from V and 1 base from J, leaving 17 bases between. Germline CDR1 and CDR2: SGHAT and FQNNGV. This CDR3 has 17 residues. CDR3 coding DNA: TGTGCCAGCAGCTTCCCCCTTGAGGGCATCGGCACAGATACGCAGTATTTT. Protein: CASSFPLEGIGTDTQYF.

The chain employs TRBV2 and TRBJ2-2; D uncertain. Germline values: CDR1 SNHLY, CDR2 FYNNEI. V was pared by 3 bases and J by 4 bases, with 15 bases between. There are 16 residues in the CDR3. CDR3 sequence reads: CASSDSASGGTGELFF. As DNA, the CDR3 is TGTGCCAGCAGTGATTCGGCCTCGGGTGGCACCGGGGAGCTGTTTTTT.

The rearrangement links TRBV6-6 to TRBJ1-1, with TRBD1 matching 8 bases. Germline CDR1 MNHNY, CDR2 SVGAGI (reference sequence). This CDR3 region has 15 residues. V gave up 5 bases and J gave up 1 base; unmatched junction bases: 6. This CDR3 is CASSTYRGANTEAFF. In DNA, the CDR3 is TGTGCCAGCAGTACCTACAGGGGGGCGAACACTGAAGCTTTCTTT.

This clone was observed a single time. The chain recombines TRBV4-1 with TRBJ1-2; 7 bases map to TRBD1. With V trimmed by 1 base and J by 5 bases, 10 bases remained unmatched. The CDR3 runs to 16 residues. Looked up from germline, CDR1 is MGHRA and CDR2 is YSYEKL. The CDR3, as DNA: TGCGCCAGCAGCCAAGCTTGGGGACAGAGGGTATATGGCTACACCTTC. It is translated as CASSQAWGQRVYGYTF.